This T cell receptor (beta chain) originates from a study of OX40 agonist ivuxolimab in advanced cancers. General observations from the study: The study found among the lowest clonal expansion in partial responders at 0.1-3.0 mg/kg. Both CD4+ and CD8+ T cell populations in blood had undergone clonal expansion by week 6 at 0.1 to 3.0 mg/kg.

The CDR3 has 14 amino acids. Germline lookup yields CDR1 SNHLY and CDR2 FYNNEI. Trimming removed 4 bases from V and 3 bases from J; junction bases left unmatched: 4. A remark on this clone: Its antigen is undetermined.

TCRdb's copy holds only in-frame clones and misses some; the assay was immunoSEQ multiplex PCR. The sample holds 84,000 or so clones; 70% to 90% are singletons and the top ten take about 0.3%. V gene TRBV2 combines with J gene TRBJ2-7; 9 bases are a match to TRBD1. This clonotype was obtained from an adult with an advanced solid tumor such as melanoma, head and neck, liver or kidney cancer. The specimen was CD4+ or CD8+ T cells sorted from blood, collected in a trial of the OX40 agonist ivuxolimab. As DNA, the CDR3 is TGTGCCAGCAGTGCCATGACAGGGGGCTACGAGCAGTACTTC. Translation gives CASSAMTGGYEQYF. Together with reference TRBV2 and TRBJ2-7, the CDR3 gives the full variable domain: EPEVTQTPSHQVTQMGQEVILRCVPISNHLYFYWYRQILGQKVEFLVSFYNNEISEKSEIFDDQFSVERPDGSNFTLKIRSTKLEDSAMYFCASSAMTGGYEQYFGPGTRLTVT.